One T cell receptor (beta chain) is described in this entry. Its specificity is not known. Given a much more abundant clone one base away, this may be a read error. The sample belongs to a study of tumor and adjacent non-tumor tissue in lung cancer. Study-wide context: Patients were aged about 30 to 76, fewer than twelve men and roughly 5 women, stage I to III. Whole-study findings and limits: Compared with tumor, normal lung showed significantly lower TCR diversity. Tumor repertoires had a smaller top 100 clone share than normal lung.

The template was RNA from unsorted bulk tissue. Trimming cost V 7 bases and J 8 bases, with 15 bases left between them. This CDR3 has 12 residues. Germline V lookup: CDR1 DFQATT, CDR2 SNEGSKA (reference sequence). The library came from three nested PCR rounds adapted from ARM-PCR protocols. TCRdb reprocessed the multiplex PCR reads via MiXCR and lists one record per CDR3 protein. The sample has under 150,000 distinct CDR3 sequences; around 66% are singletons. The TCR was taken from a man in his sixties with small cell lung cancer. This chain uses TRBV20-1 with TRBJ2-1; D unclear. What was sequenced was lung tumor tissue. In nucleotides, the CDR3 is TGCAGTGGCGTTAGTCCGACGTATGAGCAGTTCTTC. It specifies CSGVSPTYEQFF.